This T cell receptor (beta chain) stems from a study of T-cell reconstitution after alpha-beta-depleted transplantation in children. Study findings and constraints: Fresh T-cell production supplied most of the T-cell counts and diversity seen one year after transplant. Reported findings indicate that, about two months after transplant, alpha-beta T cells came from several hundred expanded clones, which were derived from non-depleted graft cells.

Germline loops: CDR1 LGHNA, CDR2 YNFKEQ. With 2 bases clipped from V and 3 bases from J, the junction kept 15 bases outside the gene matches. CDR3 size: 20 residues. The TCRbeta library incorporated unique molecular identifiers. TCRdb called the PCR reads again in MiXCR, with one record for every CDR3 protein. The table has almost 250,000 distinct CDR3 sequences, roughly 24% seen once. This clonotype was found a few times. What it binds is unknown. The TCR sequence derives from a girl under 10 years old with Fanconi anemia, due to receive a stem cell transplant. The chain joins TRBV4-2 to TRBJ2-7; TRBD2 matches at 14 bases. Specimen: PBMCs, collected before TCRalphabeta/CD19-depleted stem cell transplant. In DNA, the CDR3 is TGTGCCAGCAGCCAACCCCTGGGACTAGCGGGAGTCGAGTTCGACTACGAGCAGTACTTC. Translation gives CASSQPLGLAGVEFDYEQYF.